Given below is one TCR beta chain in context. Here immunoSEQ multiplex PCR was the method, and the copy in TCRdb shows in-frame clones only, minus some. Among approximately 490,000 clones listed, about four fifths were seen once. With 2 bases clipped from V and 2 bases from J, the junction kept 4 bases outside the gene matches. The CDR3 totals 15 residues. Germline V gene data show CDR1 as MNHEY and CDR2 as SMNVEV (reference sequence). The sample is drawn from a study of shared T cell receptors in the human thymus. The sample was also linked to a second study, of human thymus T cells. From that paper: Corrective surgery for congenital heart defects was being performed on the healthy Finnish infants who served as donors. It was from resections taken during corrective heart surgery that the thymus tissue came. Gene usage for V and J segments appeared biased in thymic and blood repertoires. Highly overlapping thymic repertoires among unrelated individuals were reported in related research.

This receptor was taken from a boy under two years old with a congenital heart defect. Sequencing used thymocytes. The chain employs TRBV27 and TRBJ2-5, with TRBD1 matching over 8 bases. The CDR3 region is CASSLKWDRQETQYF. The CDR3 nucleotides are TGTGCCAGCAGTTTAAAGTGGGACAGGCAAGAGACCCAGTACTTC.